This passage covers 9 T cell receptor beta chains from one sample sequenced in a study of radiation and T cells in renal cell carcinoma. Noted time point: blood 4 weeks post-SBRT, at nephrectomy. Stated treatment: 15 Gy SBRT to primary tumor, nephrectomy 4 weeks later. Sequencing used immunoSEQ multiplex PCR; TCRdb keeps in-frame clones, though not all of them. The data show about 78,000 clones, nearly 90% seen once. The specimen comprised blood, sampled from a patient whose treatment included radiotherapy and nephrectomy. These receptor sequences come from a woman aged 70-85 years with renal cell carcinoma.

The chain recombines TRBV2 with TRBJ1-6; 8 nucleotides line up with TRBD1. CDR1 is SNHLY and CDR2 is FYNNEI in the germline V gene. The CDR3 length is 15 residues. J gave up 5 bases and V 3 bases, and 3 bases lay outside the gene matches. This CDR3 reads CASSEETGDNSPLHF. The CDR3 DNA follows: TGTGCCAGCAGTGAGGAGACAGGGGATAATTCACCCCTCCACTTT.

The J gene is TRBJ2-7, the V gene TRBV7-8; 8 bases match TRBD1. J gave up 2 bases and V 5 bases, and 8 bases lay outside the gene matches. The V gene's germline CDR1 is SGHVS and CDR2 FQNEAQ. CDR3 length: 15 residues. The CDR3 region has the DNA TGTGCCAGCAGCCCCGGACAGGGTTTCGCCTACGAGCAGTACTTC. This gives the protein CASSPGQGFAYEQYF.

The V and J genes are TRBV6-5 and TRBJ1-2, with D possibly TRBD1 on 5 matching bases. V was trimmed by 6 bases and J by 4 bases, leaving 12 bases between them. The CDR3 totals 13 residues. From germline, CDR1 is MNHEY and CDR2 SVGAGI. CDR3 amino acids: CASRKGQGYGYTF. The CDR3 DNA reads as TGTGCCAGCAGAAAGGGGCAGGGCTATGGCTACACCTTC.

The V call is TRBV30, the J call TRBJ1-5; possibly TRBD1 for D (5 bases). V was pared by 5 bases and J by 2 bases, with 13 bases between. The CDR3 totals 14 residues. Per the germline V gene, CDR1 is GTSNPN and CDR2 is SVGIG (reference sequence). The CDR3 loop reads CAWAGGTGNQPQHF. The CDR3 DNA follows: TGTGCCTGGGCGGGGGGGACGGGCAATCAGCCCCAGCATTTT. The entire variable domain, with the rest obtained from reference TRBV30 and TRBJ1-5, is as follows: SQTIHQWPATLVQPVGSPLSLECTVEGTSNPNLYWYRQAAGRGLQLLFYSVGIGQISSEVPQNLSASRPQDRQFILSSKKLLLSDSGFYLCAWAGGTGNQPQHFGDGTRLSIL.

The rearrangement links TRBV9 to TRBJ1-3; no firm D call. CDR1 is SGDLS, CDR2 YYNGEE, per germline. The CDR3 is 14 residues long. Trimming left V 0 bases short and J 3 bases short, with 7 bases between. The CDR3 sequence: CASSVAGNGNTIYF. The CDR3 DNA is TGTGCCAGCAGCGTAGCAGGTAATGGAAACACCATATATTTT.

The chain has TRBV19 and TRBJ1-5; no reliable D call. The CDR3 consists of 13 residues. Trimming took 3 bases from V and 7 from J, leaving 10 bases between them. The germline V gene has CDR1 LNHDA and CDR2 SQIVND (reference sequence). CDR3 DNA sequence: TGTGCCAGTAGTATGTCCAGTGGACAGCCCCAGCATTTT. Encoded protein: CASSMSSGQPQHF.

The V call is TRBV4-2, the J call TRBJ2-1, with 9 bases matching TRBD2. From germline, CDR1 is LGHNA and CDR2 YNFKEQ. After removal of 2 bases from V and 5 bases from J, the junction contained 7 bases not matched to a gene. The CDR3 extends over 16 amino acids. The CDR3 is CASSQMAGGFDNEQFF. The DNA for the CDR3 is TGTGCCAGCAGCCAAATGGCGGGGGGGTTTGACAATGAGCAGTTCTTC.

V and J are TRBV19 and TRBJ1-5; D possibly corresponds to TRBD1 (6 bases). CDR1 LNHDA and CDR2 SQIVND come from the germline V gene (reference sequence). The V end lost 2 bases, the J end lost 3 bases, and 14 bases lay between the germline ends. The CDR3 is made up of 16 amino acids. The CDR3 loop reads CASSILRTALNQPQHF. For the CDR3, the DNA is TGTGCCAGTAGTATATTGAGGACAGCACTCAATCAGCCCCAGCATTTT.

The chain is built from TRBV5-4 and TRBJ2-1; D gene unclear. Trimming cost V 0 bases and J 8 bases, with 12 bases left between them. This CDR3 comprises 14 residues. The germline gives CDR1 SGHNT, CDR2 YYREEE (reference sequence). For the CDR3, the DNA is TGTGCCAGCAGCTTGGCGGGCAGTGTCCATGAGCAGTTCTTC. As protein: CASSLAGSVHEQFF.